A selection of T cell receptor beta chains follows, all from one sample in a study of blood T cell repertoires in COVID-19. Produced via immunoSEQ multiplex PCR; TCRdb's table is partial and in-frame only. The sample has about 170,000 clones, 84% seen once. Sequenced sample: peripheral blood. The receptors come from a man aged 35 to 55 who had recovered from COVID-19. Each CDR3 is given with its conserved first and last residue. The D gene is left open where the match is weak. Size is stated for part of the rows, as once, few or many counts, or as a class when the clone is expanded.

V: TRBV30; size: -; D: -; J: TRBJ2-1; DNA: TGTGCCTGGAGTACGGTGGGCGGGGTATACAATGAGCAGTTCTTC; CDR3: CAWSTVGGVYNEQFF
V: TRBV5-8; size: -; D: TRBD2; J: TRBJ2-1; DNA: TGTGCCAGCAGCCGCGGGACTAGCGGGACCAATGAGCAGTTCTTC; CDR3: CASSRGTSGTNEQFF
V: TRBV6-5; size: -; D: TRBD1; J: TRBJ1-1; DNA: TGTGCCAGCACCACCTTGGGACAGACCCTCGGAGAAGCTTTCTTT; CDR3: CASTTLGQTLGEAFF
V: TRBV4-3; size: -; D: -; J: TRBJ1-2; DNA: TGCGCCAGCAGCGCGTCGCTACTTACTAACTATGGCTACACCTTC; CDR3: CASSASLLTNYGYTF
V: TRBV15; size: -; D: TRBD1; J: TRBJ1-5; DNA: TGTGCCACCAGCAGAGAGGGACAGGGCTATCAGCCCCAGCATTTT; CDR3: CATSREGQGYQPQHF
V: TRBV28; size: -; D: -; J: TRBJ2-7; DNA: TGTGCCAGCAGCCAAGACCCGGGACTTACCTACGAGCAGTACTTC; CDR3: CASSQDPGLTYEQYF
V: TRBV5-4; size: -; D: -; J: TRBJ2-7; DNA: TGTGCCAGCACCGATGGTAGCTACGAGCAGTACTTC; CDR3: CASTDGSYEQYF
V: TRBV19; size: -; D: -; J: TRBJ2-4; DNA: TGTGCCAGTATTGGGCAGGATTACCTCGAGGCCAAAAACATTCAGTACTTC; CDR3: CASIGQDYLEAKNIQYF
V: TRBV2; size: -; D: -; J: TRBJ2-7; DNA: TGTGCCAGCAGCAGACAGAACTCCTACGAGCAGTACTTC; CDR3: CASSRQNSYEQYF
V: TRBV7-3; size: -; D: -; J: TRBJ1-2; DNA: TGTGCCAGCAGCTTAAAGGGGGACACGACTAACTATGGCTACACCTTC; CDR3: CASSLKGDTTNYGYTF
V: TRBV28; size: -; D: TRBD2; J: TRBJ2-7; DNA: TGTGCCAGCAGTCCACCCCTAGCGGGTTCCTACGAGCAGTACTTC; CDR3: CASSPPLAGSYEQYF
V: TRBV21-1; size: -; D: -; J: TRBJ2-5; DNA: TGTGCCAGCAGCATTAAAACGGGGCAAGAGACCCAGTACTTC; CDR3: CASSIKTGQETQYF
V: TRBV6-6; size: -; D: TRBD2; J: TRBJ2-2; DNA: TGTGCCAGCAGACCCAAGACTAGCGGAGACACCGGGGAGCTGTTTTTT; CDR3: CASRPKTSGDTGELFF
V: TRBV7-2; size: -; D: -; J: TRBJ1-6; DNA: TGTGCCAGCAGCTCGGTGAAGGGGAGGTCACCCCTCCACTTT; CDR3: CASSSVKGRSPLHF
V: TRBV7-9; size: -; D: TRBD2; J: TRBJ2-3; DNA: TGTGCCAGCAGCTTAGTACTAGCGGGAGATACGCAGTATTTT; CDR3: CASSLVLAGDTQYF
V: TRBV27; size: -; D: TRBD2; J: TRBJ2-3; DNA: TGTGCCAGCAGTATCCTCTCGGGGGGAAAGAGGCTAGAGAGCACAGATACGCAGTATTTT; CDR3: CASSILSGGKRLESTDTQYF
V: TRBV19; size: -; D: TRBD1; J: TRBJ2-1; DNA: TGTGCCAGTAGTTTCCGCCTGGGACAGGCTTATAATGAGCAGTTCTTC; CDR3: CASSFRLGQAYNEQFF
V: TRBV7-9; size: -; D: TRBD1; J: TRBJ2-7; DNA: TGTGCCAGCAGCTTAATTCTGGGACAGGGATACGAGCAGTACTTC; CDR3: CASSLILGQGYEQYF
V: TRBV6-5; size: once; D: -; J: TRBJ1-2; DNA: TGTGCCAGCAGTTCGGGGTCGCGGGGCTACACCTTC; CDR3: CASSSGSRGYTF
V: TRBV18; size: -; D: -; J: TRBJ1-3; DNA: TGTGCCAGCTCACCAATGCGGGAGAACACCATATATTTT; CDR3: CASSPMRENTIYF
V: TRBV19; size: -; D: TRBD1; J: TRBJ2-3; DNA: TGTGCCAGTAGTTTTCGACAGGGAGTCACAGATACGCAGTATTTT; CDR3: CASSFRQGVTDTQYF
V: TRBV6-6; size: few; D: TRBD1; J: TRBJ1-4; DNA: TGTGCCAGCAGTTGGGGACAGGGGAATGAAAAACTGTTTTTT; CDR3: CASSWGQGNEKLFF
V: TRBV27; size: -; D: TRBD1; J: TRBJ2-3; DNA: TGTGCCAGCAGTTGGGACAGGGGCGCCCCCGATACGCAGTATTTT; CDR3: CASSWDRGAPDTQYF
V: TRBV15; size: -; D: TRBD1; J: TRBJ2-5; DNA: TGTGCCACCAGCAGAAGAACAGGGGCCCAAGAGACCCAGTACTTC; CDR3: CATSRRTGAQETQYF
V: TRBV19; size: few; D: -; J: TRBJ1-4; DNA: TGTGCCAGTACCCCGAGGGTCAATGAAAAACTGTTTTTT; CDR3: CASTPRVNEKLFF
V: TRBV5-8; size: -; D: -; J: TRBJ1-4; DNA: TGTGCCAGCAGCTCAACGACAGTTGAAAAACTGTTTTTT; CDR3: CASSSTTVEKLFF
V: TRBV4-2; size: few; D: -; J: TRBJ1-4; DNA: TGTGCCAGCAGCCAGGTGGCCAGGTTAGAAAAACTGTTTTTT; CDR3: CASSQVARLEKLFF
V: TRBV4-2; size: -; D: TRBD1; J: TRBJ1-2; DNA: TGTGCCAGCAGCCCGGCCGGGACAGGGAACTATGGCTACACCTTC; CDR3: CASSPAGTGNYGYTF
V: TRBV5-1; size: -; D: -; J: TRBJ2-1; DNA: TGCGCCAGCAAGTTAACGGGAGATAGTGGTGAGCAGTTCTTC; CDR3: CASKLTGDSGEQFF
V: TRBV5-4; size: -; D: TRBD2; J: TRBJ2-5; DNA: TGTGCCAGCAGCTTGGGACTAGCGGGATCAGGACAAGAGACCCAGTACTTC; CDR3: CASSLGLAGSGQETQYF
V: TRBV19; size: once; D: TRBD1; J: TRBJ1-5; DNA: TGTGCCAGTAGTCCGGGATTGTGGGGACAGGGCCATCAGCCCCAGCATTTT; CDR3: CASSPGLWGQGHQPQHF
V: TRBV15; size: few; D: TRBD2; J: TRBJ2-2; DNA: TGTGCCACCAGGTGGACTAGCGAATACACCGGGGAGCTGTTTTTT; CDR3: CATRWTSEYTGELFF
V: TRBV7-2; size: -; D: -; J: TRBJ2-5; DNA: TGTGCCAGCAGCTCCATGGGGCAGTACCAAGAGACCCAGTACTTC; CDR3: CASSSMGQYQETQYF
V: TRBV6-1; size: once; D: -; J: TRBJ1-2; DNA: TGTGCCAGCAGACATCAGGGGGGCTACACCTTC; CDR3: CASRHQGGYTF
V: TRBV28; size: once; D: -; J: TRBJ1-2; DNA: TGTGCCAGCAGTATCACTTCCCTAGTTAACTATGGCTACACCTTC; CDR3: CASSITSLVNYGYTF
V: TRBV19; size: -; D: TRBD1; J: TRBJ1-6; DNA: TGTGCCAGACCCCAGACAGGGAGCTCCTATAATTCACCCCTCCACTTT; CDR3: CARPQTGSSYNSPLHF
V: TRBV9; size: -; D: -; J: TRBJ2-1; DNA: TGTGCCAGCAGCGTAGCCTCCACCGGTGAGCAGTTCTTC; CDR3: CASSVASTGEQFF
V: TRBV4-3; size: -; D: TRBD1; J: TRBJ2-7; DNA: TGCGCCAGCAGCCAGGCAGACAGGGACTCCTACGAGCAGTACTTC; CDR3: CASSQADRDSYEQYF
V: TRBV6-6; size: few; D: -; J: TRBJ2-7; DNA: TGTGCCAGCAGTTACGGACAGTCCTACGAGCAGTACTTC; CDR3: CASSYGQSYEQYF